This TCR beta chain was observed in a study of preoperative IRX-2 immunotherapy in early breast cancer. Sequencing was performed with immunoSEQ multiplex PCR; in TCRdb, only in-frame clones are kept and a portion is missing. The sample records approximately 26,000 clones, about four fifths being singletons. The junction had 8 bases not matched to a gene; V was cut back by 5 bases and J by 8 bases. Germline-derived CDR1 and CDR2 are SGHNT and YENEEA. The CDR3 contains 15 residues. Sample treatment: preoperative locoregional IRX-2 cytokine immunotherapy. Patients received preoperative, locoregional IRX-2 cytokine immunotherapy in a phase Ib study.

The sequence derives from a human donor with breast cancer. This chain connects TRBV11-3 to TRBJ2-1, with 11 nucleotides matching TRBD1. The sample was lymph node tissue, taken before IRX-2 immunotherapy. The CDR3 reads CASSVGTGGQDEQFF. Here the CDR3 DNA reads TGTGCCAGCAGCGTAGGGACAGGGGGTCAGGATGAGCAGTTCTTC. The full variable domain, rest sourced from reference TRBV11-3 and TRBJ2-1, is EAGVVQSPRYKIIEKKQPVAFWCNPISGHNTLYWYLQNLGQGPELLIRYENEEAVDDSQLPKDRFSAERLKGVDSTLKIQPAELGDSAVYLCASSVGTGGQDEQFFGPGTRLTVL.